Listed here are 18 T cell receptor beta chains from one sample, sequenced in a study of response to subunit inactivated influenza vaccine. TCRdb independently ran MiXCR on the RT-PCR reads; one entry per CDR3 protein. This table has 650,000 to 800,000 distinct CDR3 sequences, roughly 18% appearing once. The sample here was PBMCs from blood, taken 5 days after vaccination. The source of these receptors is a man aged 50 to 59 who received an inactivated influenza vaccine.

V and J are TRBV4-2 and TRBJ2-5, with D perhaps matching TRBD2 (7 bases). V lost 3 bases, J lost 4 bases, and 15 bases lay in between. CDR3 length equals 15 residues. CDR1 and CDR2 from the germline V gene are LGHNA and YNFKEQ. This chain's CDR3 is CASSQEGGRPETQYF. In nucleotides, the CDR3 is TGTGCCAGCAGCCAGGAGGGGGGGAGGCCAGAGACCCAGTACTTC.

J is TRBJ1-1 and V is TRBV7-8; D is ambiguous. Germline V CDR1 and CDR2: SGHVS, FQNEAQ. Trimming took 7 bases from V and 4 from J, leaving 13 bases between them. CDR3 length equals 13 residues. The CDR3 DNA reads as TGTGCCAGCACATTGGCTTTGGGCACTGAAGCTTTCTTT. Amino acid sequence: CASTLALGTEAFF.

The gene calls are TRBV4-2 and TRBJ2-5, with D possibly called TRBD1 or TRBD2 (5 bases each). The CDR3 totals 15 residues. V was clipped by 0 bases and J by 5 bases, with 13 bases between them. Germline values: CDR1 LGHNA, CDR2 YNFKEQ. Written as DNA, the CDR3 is TGTGCCAGCAGCCAAGATGTCCCGGGGACGGAGACCCAGTACTTC. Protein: CASSQDVPGTETQYF.

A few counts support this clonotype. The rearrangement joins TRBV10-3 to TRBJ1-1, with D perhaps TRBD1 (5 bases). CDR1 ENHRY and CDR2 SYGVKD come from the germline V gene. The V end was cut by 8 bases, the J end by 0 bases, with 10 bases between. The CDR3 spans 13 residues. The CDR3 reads CAIGAGVNTEAFF. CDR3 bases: TGTGCCATCGGGGCAGGAGTGAACACTGAAGCTTTCTTT.

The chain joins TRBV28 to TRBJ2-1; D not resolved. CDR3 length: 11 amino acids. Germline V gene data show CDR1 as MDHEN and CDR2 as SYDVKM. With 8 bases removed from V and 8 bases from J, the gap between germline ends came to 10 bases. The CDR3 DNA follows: TGTGCCAGCTCAATACGGTATGAGCAGTTCTTC. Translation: CASSIRYEQFF.

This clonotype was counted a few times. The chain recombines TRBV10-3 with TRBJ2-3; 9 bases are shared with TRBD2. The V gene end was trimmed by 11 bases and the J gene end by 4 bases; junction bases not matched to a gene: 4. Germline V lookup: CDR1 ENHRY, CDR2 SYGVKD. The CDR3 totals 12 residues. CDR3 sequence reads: CAASGGPDTQYF. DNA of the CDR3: TGTGCCGCGAGCGGGGGGCCAGATACGCAGTATTTT.

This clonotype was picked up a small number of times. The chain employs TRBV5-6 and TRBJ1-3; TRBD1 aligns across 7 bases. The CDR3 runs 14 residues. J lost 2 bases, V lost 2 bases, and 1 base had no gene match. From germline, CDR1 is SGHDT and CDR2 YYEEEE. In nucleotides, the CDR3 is TGTGCCAGCAGCTTCGGGACAGCTGGAAACACCATATATTTT. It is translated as CASSFGTAGNTIYF.

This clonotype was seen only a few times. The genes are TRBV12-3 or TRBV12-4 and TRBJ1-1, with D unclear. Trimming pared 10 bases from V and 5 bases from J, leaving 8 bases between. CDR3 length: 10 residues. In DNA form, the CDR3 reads TGTGCCACTCGCCGGACTGAAGCTTTCTTT. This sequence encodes CATRRTEAFF.

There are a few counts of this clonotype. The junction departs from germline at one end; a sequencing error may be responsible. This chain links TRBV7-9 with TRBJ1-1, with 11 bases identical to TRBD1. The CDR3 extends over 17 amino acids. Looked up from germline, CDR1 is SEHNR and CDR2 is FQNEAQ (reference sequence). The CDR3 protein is CASSLAQGQGVNTEAFF. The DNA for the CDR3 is TGTGCCAGCAGCTTAGCGCAGGGACAGGGGGTGAATACTGAAGCTTTCTTT.

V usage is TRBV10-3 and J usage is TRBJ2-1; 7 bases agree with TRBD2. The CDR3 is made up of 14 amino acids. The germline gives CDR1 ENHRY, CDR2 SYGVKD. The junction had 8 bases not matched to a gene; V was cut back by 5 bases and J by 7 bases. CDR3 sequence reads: CAISREARVNEQFF. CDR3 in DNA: TGTGCCATCAGTCGGGAGGCCAGGGTAAATGAGCAGTTCTTC.

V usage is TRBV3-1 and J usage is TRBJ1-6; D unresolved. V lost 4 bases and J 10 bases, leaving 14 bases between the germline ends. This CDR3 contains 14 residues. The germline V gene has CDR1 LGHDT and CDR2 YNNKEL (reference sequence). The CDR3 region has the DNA TGTGCCAGCAGCCGCGAGAGGCGGGGATCACCCCTCCACTTT. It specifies CASSRERRGSPLHF.

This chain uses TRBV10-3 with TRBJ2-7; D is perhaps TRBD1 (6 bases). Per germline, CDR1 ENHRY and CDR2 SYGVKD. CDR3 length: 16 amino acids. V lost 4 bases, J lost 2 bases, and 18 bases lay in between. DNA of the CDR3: TGTGCCATCAGTGGGTCATTACAGGGAAGGACCTACGAGCAGTACTTC. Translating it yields CAISGSLQGRTYEQYF.

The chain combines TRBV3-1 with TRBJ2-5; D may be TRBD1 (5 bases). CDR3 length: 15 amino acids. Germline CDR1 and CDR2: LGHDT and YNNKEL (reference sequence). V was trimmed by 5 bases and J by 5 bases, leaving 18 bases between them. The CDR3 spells CASSLSGRVAETQYF. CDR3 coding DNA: TGTGCCAGCAGCTTAAGTGGCAGGGTGGCCGAGACCCAGTACTTC.

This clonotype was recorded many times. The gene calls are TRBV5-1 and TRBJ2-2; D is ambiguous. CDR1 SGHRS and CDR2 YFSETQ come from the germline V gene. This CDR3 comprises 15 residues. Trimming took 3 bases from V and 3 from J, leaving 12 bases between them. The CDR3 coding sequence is TGCGCCAGCAGCTCGGACGGAAGGGACACCGGGGAGCTGTTTTTT. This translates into CASSSDGRDTGELFF.

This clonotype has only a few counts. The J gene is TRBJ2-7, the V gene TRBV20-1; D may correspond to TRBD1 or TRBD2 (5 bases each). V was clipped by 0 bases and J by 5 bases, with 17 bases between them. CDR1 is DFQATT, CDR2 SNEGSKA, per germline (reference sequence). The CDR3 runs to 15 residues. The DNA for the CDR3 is TGCAGTGCTAGAGAAGGGGACCCGGACCGCGACGAGCAGTACTTC. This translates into CSAREGDPDRDEQYF.

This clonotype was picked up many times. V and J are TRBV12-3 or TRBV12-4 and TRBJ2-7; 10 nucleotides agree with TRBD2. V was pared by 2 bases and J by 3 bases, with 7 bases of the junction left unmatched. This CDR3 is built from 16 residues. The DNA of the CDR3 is TGTGCCAGCAGTTTACGGGTAGCGGGGGGTTTCTACGAGCAGTACTTC. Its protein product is CASSLRVAGGFYEQYF.

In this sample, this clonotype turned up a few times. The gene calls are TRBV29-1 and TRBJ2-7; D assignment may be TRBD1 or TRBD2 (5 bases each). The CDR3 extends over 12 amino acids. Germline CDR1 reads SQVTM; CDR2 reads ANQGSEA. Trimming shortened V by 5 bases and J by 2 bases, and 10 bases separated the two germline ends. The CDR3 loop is CSVFGTPYEQYF. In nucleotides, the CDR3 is TGCAGCGTTTTTGGGACGCCCTACGAGCAGTACTTC.

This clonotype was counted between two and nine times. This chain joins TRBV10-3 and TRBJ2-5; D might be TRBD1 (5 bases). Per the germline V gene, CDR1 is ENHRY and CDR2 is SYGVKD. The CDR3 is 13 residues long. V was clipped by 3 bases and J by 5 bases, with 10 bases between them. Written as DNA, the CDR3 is TGTGCCATCAGTGATCAGGGAAGGGAGACCCAGTACTTC. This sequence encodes CAISDQGRETQYF.